This T cell receptor (beta chain) emerged from a study of graft-versus-host responses after intestinal transplantation (dated by TCRdb to the early 2020s). Regarding the study in general: Recipients received multivisceral, liver-intestinal, or isolated intestinal transplants. All recipients received anti-thymocyte globulin induction followed by maintenance tacrolimus and steroids for about three years. After intestinal transplantation, graft-versus-host and host-versus-graft alloreactive T cell clones were followed in the graft, circulation and bone marrow using bulk TCR-beta CDR3 sequencing. Alloreactive clones were identified by sequencing pre-transplant mixed lymphocyte reaction products and comparing them with unstimulated pre-transplant donor and recipient T cells. The cohort enrolled about two dozen intestinal transplant recipients, one of whom was a retransplant, and a few patients without pretransplant specimens were excluded. A peak of at least 4% donor T cells among recipient peripheral blood mononuclear cells was the definition used for donor T cell macrochimerism. Rather than going through the commercial service, samples from three later patients were sequenced in-house on an Illumina MiSeq and processed with MiXCR. Overall study results and their limits: GvH clones were detected in recipient bone marrow, and some of these GvH clones were observed earlier in ileal mucosa or blood, consistent with an intestinal mucosal origin. In the allografts of patients with donor T cell macrochimerism, GvH to HvG T cell clonal ratios were high. Early after transplant, peak levels of circulating GvH clones were associated with declines in HvG clones. The relatively low number and heterogeneity of intestinal transplant patients limited the conclusions.

The germline V gene supplies CDR1 WSHSY and CDR2 SAAADI. V drops 6 bases and J drops 1 base, leaving 6 bases in between. The CDR3 spans 13 residues, from the cysteine through the phenylalanine. Only CDR3 DNA is held: 39 bases, read in frame from base 1. The library was produced with the immunoSEQ multiplex PCR assay. For most patients, genomic DNA was isolated using the Qiagen DNeasy Blood and Tissue Kit and was shipped frozen to Adaptive Biotechnologies for TCR sequencing. Adaptive Biotechnologies carried out high-throughput TCR-beta CDR3 sequencing of genomic DNA for most patients. For the original study's pipeline: Adaptive's ImmunoSEQ software was the source of the TCR sequencing data for about 20 patients, while a few other patients were processed with MiXCR and VDJtools. To correct CD4 versus CD8 sorting errors, any sequence found in both subsets at a frequency ratio below 5:1 was removed. CDR3 nucleotide sequences shared between donor and recipient were removed because their origin could not be assigned. To count as alloreactive, a clone needed at least 2-fold expansion over unstimulated cells and a minimum CFSE-low frequency of 0.002% (template counts) or 0.001% (read counts). A clone was considered mappable if detected in the sequenced pre-transplant spleen, lymph node, or MLR CFSE-low populations of the donor or recipient. Cumulative frequency of alloreactive clones was calculated as a percentage of all sequences weighted by copy number. Imported from immuneACCESS, the table was reduced by TCRdb to in-frame sequences with V and J called. These copies leave out some clones; in studies compared against another copy, an unresolved V gene accounts for under half, and the cause of the remainder is not known. V and J calls and clone size are those listed in that table; D and trimming were worked out from the DNA. In all, the sample holds about 88,000 clones, and about 94% of those were seen once. The top ten clones comprise roughly 0.2% of the sample.

The sample's time point, from its label and the paper: cells obtained before transplantation from donor or recipient. CD3+CD4+ and CD3+CD8+ populations were FACS-sorted from unstimulated pre-transplant donor and recipient cells taken from spleen or lymph nodes. With regard to this clone: No antigen is known for it. No per-base quality is available; no much larger clone lies one base away.

The TCR comes from a human donor who was the organ donor for an intestinal transplant. Specimen: unstimulated CD4+ T cells sorted from spleen or lymph node cells, collected before transplant. The sequence links TRBV10-2 to TRBJ1-4; TRBD1 is a weak D gene call, 5 bases matching. For the CDR3, the sequence is CASSRVTNEKLFF. The sequenced DNA is TGCGCCAGCAGCAGGGTAACTAATGAAAAACTGTTTTTT.